The sequence of this T cell receptor beta chain was determined in a study of response to subunit inactivated influenza vaccine. Findings and limits, study-wide: The authors suggested that few new T cells are recruited per seasonal influenza vaccination.

Germline V gene lookup returns CDR1 MNHNS and CDR2 SASEGT. The CDR3 contains 14 residues. Trimming cost V 0 bases and J 4 bases, with 6 bases left between them. Of note for this clonotype: Its antigen is as yet unknown.

TCRdb re-called the RT-PCR reads with MiXCR, one entry per CDR3 protein. The data contain fewer than 550,000 distinct CDR3 sequences, 25% of them singletons. The specimen was CD4+ T cells sorted from PBMCs, collected less than 6 days after vaccination. V and J are TRBV6-1 and TRBJ1-4; possible D gene TRBD1, 5 bases. The receptor was derived from a man aged 45-65 years who received an inactivated influenza vaccine. DNA for the CDR3: TGTGCCAGCAGTGAAGCGGACATTAATGAAAAACTGTTTTTT. The encoded protein is CASSEADINEKLFF.